A single sample gave rise to the 12 T cell receptor beta chains below, sequenced in a study of control samples from healthy donors and cancer patients (dated by TCRdb to about 2020). Libraries were built with the immunoSEQ multiplex PCR assay. TCRdb holds this immuneACCESS table with in-frame rearrangements only. Some clones are missing; in checked studies, unresolved V genes explain under half, and the rest has no known cause. The sample data list 150,000 to 200,000 clones, and 90% of these were observed just once. 1.2% to 1.5% of the sample comes from the top ten. The sample taken for sequencing was blood. All receptors derive from a woman aged 45-65 years in good health.

Points on this clone: The sample holds other DNA sequences that translate to the same CDR3. The rearrangement links TRBV29-1 to TRBJ2-7; D is ambiguous. Per the germline V gene, CDR1 is SQVTM and CDR2 is ANQGSEA. V shed 4 bases and J shed 3 bases, with 7 bases lying between them. The length of the CDR3 is 11 residues. CDR3 residues: CSVVWGYEQYF. CDR3 coding DNA: TGCAGCGTTGTATGGGGCTACGAGCAGTACTTC.

J is TRBJ1-3 and V is TRBV14; D is perhaps TRBD1 (5 bases). Between the trimmed V and J ends, which lost 2 bases and 1 base, there was a span of 9 bases. The CDR3 loop spans 15 amino acids. CDR1 SGHDN and CDR2 FVKESK come from the germline V gene. This CDR3 is CASSQMEGSGNTIYF. CDR3 bases: TGTGCCAGCAGCCAAATGGAGGGGTCTGGAAACACCATATATTTT.

The chain uses TRBV9 and TRBJ2-3, with D perhaps matching TRBD1 (6 bases). The V and J ends lost 5 bases and 0 bases respectively, with 13 bases between them. Germline CDR1 and CDR2: SGDLS and YYNGEE. The CDR3 runs 15 residues. CDR3 coding DNA: TGTGCCAGCAGTCCAGGGGTTATCAGCACAGATACGCAGTATTTT. It yields the protein CASSPGVISTDTQYF.

For this clone: Other DNA variants within this sample encode the same CDR3. The rearrangement links TRBV5-1 to TRBJ1-6; the D is unclear. Trimming pared 1 base from V and 0 bases from J, leaving 2 bases between. The CDR3 loop spans 14 amino acids. Germline CDR1 is SGHRS and CDR2 is YFSETQ. The CDR3 nucleotides are TGCGCCAGCAGCTTGAGCTCCTATAATTCACCCCTCCACTTT. It yields the protein CASSLSSYNSPLHF.

This chain links TRBV6-2 or TRBV6-3 with TRBJ2-3; D is possibly TRBD1 or TRBD2 (5 bases each). V was shortened by 2 bases and J by 4 bases, with 7 bases between the two germline ends. This CDR3 spans 13 amino acids. Germline CDR1 MNHEY, CDR2 SVGEGT. CDR3 loop: CASSYGGPDTQYF. Here the CDR3 DNA reads TGTGCCAGCAGTTACGGGGGACCAGATACGCAGTATTTT.

The chain joins TRBV6-4 to TRBJ2-1; 13 bases are a match to TRBD2. Germline V CDR1 and CDR2: MRHNA, SNTAGT. After removal of 4 bases from V and 5 bases from J, the junction contained 8 bases not matched to a gene. The CDR3 is 17 amino acids. Here the CDR3 DNA reads TGTGCCAGCAGTGCCATCTTCGGACTAGCGGGAGACAATGAGCAGTTCTTC. It is translated as CASSAIFGLAGDNEQFF.

The rearrangement uses TRBV7-3 and TRBJ2-2, with 9 bases that match TRBD1. Losses at the gene ends were 5 bases for V and 6 bases for J; bases not matched to a gene: 7. The CDR3 contains 15 residues. CDR1 and CDR2 from the germline V gene are SGHTA and FQGTGA. CDR3 bases: TGTGCCAGCAGCCCGGACAGGGGAGGGTCCGGGGAGCTGTTTTTT. Its translation is CASSPDRGGSGELFF.

The V call is TRBV7-9, the J call TRBJ2-7; no clear D gene. This CDR3 is 12 amino acids long. V was shortened by 0 bases and J by 6 bases, with 6 bases between the two germline ends. CDR1 and CDR2 from the germline V gene are SEHNR and FQNEAQ (reference sequence). The CDR3 DNA is TGTGCCAGCAGCTTAGCCTTGTCCGAGCAGTACTTC. It codes for CASSLALSEQYF.

This chain uses TRBV11-1 with TRBJ2-5, with 9 bases fitting TRBD1. The germline V gene encodes CDR1 SGHAT and CDR2 FQDESV (reference sequence). Trimming at V came to 1 base and at J to 4 bases, leaving 4 bases not matched to a gene. This CDR3 spans 15 amino acids. The CDR3 is CASSLGGDRAETQYF. CDR3 nucleotide sequence: TGTGCCAGCAGCTTAGGAGGGGACAGGGCAGAGACCCAGTACTTC.

The chain is built from TRBV30 and TRBJ2-3; D possibly matches TRBD1 or TRBD2 (6 bases each). The ends were cut back, 0 bases at V and 3 bases at J, with 13 bases in the middle. The CDR3 spans 15 residues. Looked up from germline, CDR1 is GTSNPN and CDR2 is SVGIG (reference sequence). The CDR3 is CAWSVRTGRTDTQYF. The CDR3 nucleotides are TGTGCCTGGAGTGTACGCACAGGGAGGACAGATACGCAGTATTTT.

The chain joins TRBV7-9 to TRBJ2-1, with no clear D. Germline V lookup: CDR1 SEHNR, CDR2 FQNEAQ (reference sequence). This CDR3 comprises 15 residues. V dropped 1 base and J dropped 4 bases, with 11 bases sitting between them. In DNA, the CDR3 is TGTGCCAGCAGCTTAGTATTAGGGAATTACAATGAGCAGTTCTTC. Its translation: CASSLVLGNYNEQFF.

This chain joins TRBV5-6 and TRBJ1-2, with D unresolved. The germline V and J ends were trimmed by 3 bases and 3 bases, with 12 bases remaining between them. The germline CDR1 and CDR2 sequences are SGHDT and YYEEEE. The CDR3 sequence is 14 residues long. CDR3 residues: CASSSMTDYYGYTF. As DNA, the CDR3 is TGTGCCAGCAGCTCTATGACGGACTACTATGGCTACACCTTC.